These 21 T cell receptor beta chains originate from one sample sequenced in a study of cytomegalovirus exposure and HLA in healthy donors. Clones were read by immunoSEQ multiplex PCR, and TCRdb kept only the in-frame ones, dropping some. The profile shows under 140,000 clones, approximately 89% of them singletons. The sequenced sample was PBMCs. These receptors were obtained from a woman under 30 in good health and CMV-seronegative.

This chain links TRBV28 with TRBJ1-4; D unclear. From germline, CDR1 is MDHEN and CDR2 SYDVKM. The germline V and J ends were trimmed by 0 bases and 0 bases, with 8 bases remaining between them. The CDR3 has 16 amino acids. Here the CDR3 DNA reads TGTGCCAGCAGTTTATGGCGCTCCTCAACTAATGAAAAACTGTTTTTT. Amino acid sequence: CASSLWRSSTNEKLFF.

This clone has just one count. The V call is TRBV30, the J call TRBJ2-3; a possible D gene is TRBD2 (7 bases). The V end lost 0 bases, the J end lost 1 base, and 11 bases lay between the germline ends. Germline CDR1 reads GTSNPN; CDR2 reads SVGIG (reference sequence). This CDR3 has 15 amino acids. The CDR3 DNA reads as TGTGCCTGGAGTGTAGGGGGGGGCGGCACAGATACGCAGTATTTT. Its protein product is CAWSVGGGGTDTQYF.

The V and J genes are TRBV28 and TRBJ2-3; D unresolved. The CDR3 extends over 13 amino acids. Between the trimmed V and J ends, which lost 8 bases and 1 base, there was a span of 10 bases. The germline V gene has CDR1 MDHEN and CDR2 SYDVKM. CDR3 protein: CASGSSGTDTQYF. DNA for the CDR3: TGTGCCAGCGGCTCATCAGGCACAGATACGCAGTATTTT.

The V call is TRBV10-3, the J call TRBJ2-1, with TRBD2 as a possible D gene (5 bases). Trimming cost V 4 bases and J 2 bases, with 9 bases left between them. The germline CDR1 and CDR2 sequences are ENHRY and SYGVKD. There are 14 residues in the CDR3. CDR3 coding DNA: TGTGCCATCAGTGCGGGGAGAACCTACAATGAGCAGTTCTTC. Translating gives CAISAGRTYNEQFF.

CDR3 amino acids: CASSLATSYGYTF. CDR3 sequence (DNA): TGTGCCAGCAGTTTAGCGACATCCTATGGCTACACCTTC. The J gene is TRBJ1-2, the V gene TRBV27; no reliable D call. The V gene lost 2 bases and the J gene lost 4 bases, with 8 bases spanning the gap. The V gene's germline CDR1 is MNHEY and CDR2 SMNVEV (reference sequence). The CDR3 has 13 residues.

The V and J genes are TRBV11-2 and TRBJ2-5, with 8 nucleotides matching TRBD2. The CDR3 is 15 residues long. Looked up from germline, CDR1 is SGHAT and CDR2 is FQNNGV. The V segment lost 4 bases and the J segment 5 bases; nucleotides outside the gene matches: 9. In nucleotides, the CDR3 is TGTGCCAGCAGCTCCAAGCGGGAGAATAGCGAGACCCAGTACTTC. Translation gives CASSSKRENSETQYF.

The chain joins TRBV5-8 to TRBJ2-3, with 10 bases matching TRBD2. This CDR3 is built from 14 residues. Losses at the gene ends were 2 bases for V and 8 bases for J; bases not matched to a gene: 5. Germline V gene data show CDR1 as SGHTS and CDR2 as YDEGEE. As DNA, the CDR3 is TGTGCCAGCAGCTTAAGCGGGGGGGCCGGTACGCAGTATTTT. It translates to CASSLSGGAGTQYF.

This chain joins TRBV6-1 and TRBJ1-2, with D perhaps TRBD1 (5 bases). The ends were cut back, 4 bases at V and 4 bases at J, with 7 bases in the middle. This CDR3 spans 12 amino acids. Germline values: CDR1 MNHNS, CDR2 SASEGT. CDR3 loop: CASSVDSYGYTF. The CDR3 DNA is TGTGCCAGCAGTGTAGACAGCTATGGCTACACCTTC.

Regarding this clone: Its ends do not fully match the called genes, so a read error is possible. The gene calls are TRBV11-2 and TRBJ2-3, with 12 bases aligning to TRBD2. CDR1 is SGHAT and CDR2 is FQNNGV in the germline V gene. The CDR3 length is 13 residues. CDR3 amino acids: CASSSRTSGDVPF. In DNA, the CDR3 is TGTGCCAGCAGCTCTCGGACTAGCGGGGACGTCCCGTTT. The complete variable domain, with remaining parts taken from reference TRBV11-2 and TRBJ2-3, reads EAGVAQSPRYKIIEKRQSVAFWCNPISGHATLYWYQQILGQGPKLLIQFQNNGVVDDSQLPKDRFSAERLKGVDSTLKIQPAKLEDSAVYLCASSSRTSGDVPFGPGTRLTVL.

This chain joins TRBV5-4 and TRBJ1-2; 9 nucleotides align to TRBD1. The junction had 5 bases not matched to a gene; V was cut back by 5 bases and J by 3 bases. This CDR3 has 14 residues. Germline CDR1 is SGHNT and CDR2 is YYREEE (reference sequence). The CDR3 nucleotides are TGTGCCAGCAGATGGGACAGGGAGGACTATGGCTACACCTTC. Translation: CASRWDREDYGYTF. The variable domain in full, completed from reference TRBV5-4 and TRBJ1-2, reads ETGVTQSPTHLIKTRGQQVTLRCSSQSGHNTVSWYQQALGQGPQFIFQYYREEENGRGNFPPRFSGLQFPNYSSELNVNALELDDSALYLCASRWDREDYGYTFGSGTRLTVV.

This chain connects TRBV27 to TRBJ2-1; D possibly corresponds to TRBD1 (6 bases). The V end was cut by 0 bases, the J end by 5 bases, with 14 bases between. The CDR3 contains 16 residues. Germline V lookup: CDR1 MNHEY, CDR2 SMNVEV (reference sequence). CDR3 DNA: TGTGCCAGCAGTTTATCGTACAGGGTGGCTAACAATGAGCAGTTCTTC. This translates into CASSLSYRVANNEQFF.

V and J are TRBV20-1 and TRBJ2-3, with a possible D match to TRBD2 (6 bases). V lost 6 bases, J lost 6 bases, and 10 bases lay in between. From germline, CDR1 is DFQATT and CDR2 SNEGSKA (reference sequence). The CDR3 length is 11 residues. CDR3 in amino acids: CSARTMDTQYF. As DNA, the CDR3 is TGCAGTGCAAGGACTATGGATACGCAGTATTTT.

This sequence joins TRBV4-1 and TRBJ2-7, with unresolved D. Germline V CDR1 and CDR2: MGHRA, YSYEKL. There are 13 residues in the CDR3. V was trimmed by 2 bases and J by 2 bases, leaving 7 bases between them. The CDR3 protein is CASSQNTAYEQYF. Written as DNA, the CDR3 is TGCGCCAGCAGCCAAAACACCGCCTACGAGCAGTACTTC.

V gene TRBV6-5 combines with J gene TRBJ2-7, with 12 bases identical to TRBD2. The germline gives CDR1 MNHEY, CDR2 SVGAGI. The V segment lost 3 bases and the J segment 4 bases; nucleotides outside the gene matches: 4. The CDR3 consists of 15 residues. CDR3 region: CASSYPGLAGYEQYF. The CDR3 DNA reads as TGTGCCAGCAGTTATCCCGGACTAGCGGGATACGAGCAGTACTTC.

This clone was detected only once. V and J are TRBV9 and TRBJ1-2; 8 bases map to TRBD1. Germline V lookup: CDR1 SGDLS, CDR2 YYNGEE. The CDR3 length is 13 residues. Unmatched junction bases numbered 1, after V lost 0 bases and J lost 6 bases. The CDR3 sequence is CASSVDRGDGYTF. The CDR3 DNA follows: TGTGCCAGCAGCGTAGACAGGGGGGATGGCTACACCTTC.

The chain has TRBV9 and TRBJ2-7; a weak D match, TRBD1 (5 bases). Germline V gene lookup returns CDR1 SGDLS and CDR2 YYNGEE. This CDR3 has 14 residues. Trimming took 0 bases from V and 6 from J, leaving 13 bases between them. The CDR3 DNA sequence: TGTGCCAGCAGCGTAGAGCCGGACATCACCGAGCAGTACTTC. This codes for CASSVEPDITEQYF.

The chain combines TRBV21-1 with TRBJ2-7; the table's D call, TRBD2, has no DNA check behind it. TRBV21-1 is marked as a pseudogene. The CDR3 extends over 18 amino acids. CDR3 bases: TGTGCCAGCAGCTCCAACGAGACTAGCGGGTCGAGCTCCTACGAGCAGTACTTC. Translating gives CASSSNETSGSSSYEQYF.

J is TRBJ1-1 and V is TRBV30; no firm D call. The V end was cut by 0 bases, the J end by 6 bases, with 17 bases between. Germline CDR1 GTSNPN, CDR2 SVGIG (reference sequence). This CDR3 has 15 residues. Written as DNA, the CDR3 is TGTGCCTGGAGTGTACTGGGAGGCGCCGTCGCTGAAGCTTTCTTT. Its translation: CAWSVLGGAVAEAFF.

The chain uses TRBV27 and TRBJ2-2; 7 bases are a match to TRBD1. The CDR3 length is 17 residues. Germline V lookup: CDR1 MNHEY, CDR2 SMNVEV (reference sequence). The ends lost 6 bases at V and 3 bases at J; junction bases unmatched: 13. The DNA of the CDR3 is TGTGCCAGCAGCTTTGCCCCGGGACAGAAGGACACCGGGGAGCTGTTTTTT. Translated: CASSFAPGQKDTGELFF.

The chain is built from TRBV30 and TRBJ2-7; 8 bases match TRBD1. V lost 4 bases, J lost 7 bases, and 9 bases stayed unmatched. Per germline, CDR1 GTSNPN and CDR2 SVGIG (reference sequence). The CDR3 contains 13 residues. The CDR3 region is CAWTGGRLREQYF. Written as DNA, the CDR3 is TGTGCCTGGACAGGGGGCAGGTTGAGGGAGCAGTACTTC. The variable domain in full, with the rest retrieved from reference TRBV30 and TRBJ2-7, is SQTIHQWPATLVQPVGSPLSLECTVEGTSNPNLYWYRQAAGRGLQLLFYSVGIGQISSEVPQNLSASRPQDRQFILSSKKLLLSDSGFYLCAWTGGRLREQYFGPGTRLTVT.

For the CDR3, the DNA is TGTGCCAGCAGTACCCGGACAACGAACAATCAGCCCCAGCATTTT. This gives the protein CASSTRTTNNQPQHF. This chain uses TRBV2 with TRBJ1-5, with a weak D call TRBD1 (5 bases). The V gene lost 5 bases and the J gene lost 3 bases, with 14 bases spanning the gap. The CDR3 sequence is 15 residues long. The germline V gene encodes CDR1 SNHLY and CDR2 FYNNEI.